These 19 T cell receptor beta chains were sequenced from one sample in a study of human T cells and chemical hapten exposure. MiXCR, applied by TCRdb to the RACE reads, yields one record per CDR3 protein. Counted here are around 380,000 distinct CDR3 sequences, approximately 5.1% occurring once; the ten biggest clones make up over 2%. Time point reported: patch test 1, 2 weeks after DPC sensitization. As for treatment: therapeutic diphenylcyclopropenone sensitization with weekly scalp DPC. The sample consisted of whole blood, taken in connection with sensitization to the hapten diphenylcyclopropenone (DPC). Source of these receptors: a woman aged 45-65 years with alopecia areata. Some clones in this sample may be carry-over from other donors' samples.

CDR3 residues: CASSLPGTLLNQPQHF. The CDR3 region has the DNA TGTGCCAGCAGTTTACCTGGGACACTACTGAATCAGCCCCAGCATTTT. The chain uses TRBV28 and TRBJ1-5; TRBD1 is a possible D gene (6 bases). The CDR3 has 16 amino acids. Germline CDR1 MDHEN, CDR2 SYDVKM. Trimming left V 2 bases short and J 4 bases short, with 15 bases between.

J is TRBJ1-3 and V is TRBV5-6, with 10 bases fitting TRBD1. V lost 4 bases, J lost 2 bases, and 3 bases stayed unmatched. Germline CDR1 SGHDT, CDR2 YYEEEE. This CDR3 has 15 amino acids. The CDR3 reads CASSQGTGAGNTIYF. DNA of the CDR3: TGTGCCAGCAGCCAGGGGACAGGGGCTGGAAACACCATATATTTT.

The sample holds a few counts of this clonotype. CDR3 nucleotide sequence: TGTGCCAGCAGTTACACCCCCCTCGGGGGTAGGTCTTTACTTTCCTACGAGCAGTACTTC. It specifies CASSYTPLGGRSLLSYEQYF. The chain recombines TRBV6-5 with TRBJ2-7; D may be TRBD2 (6 bases). Germline V CDR1 and CDR2: MNHEY, SVGAGI. This CDR3 has 20 amino acids. V was shortened by 2 bases and J by 1 base, with 27 bases between the two germline ends.

V and J are TRBV7-9 and TRBJ2-7, with 13 bases matching TRBD2. Losses at the gene ends were 2 bases for V and 6 bases for J; bases not matched to a gene: 1. CDR1 and CDR2 from the germline V gene are SEHNR and FQNEAQ (reference sequence). This CDR3 region has 14 residues. The CDR3 sequence: CASSLRTSGGEQYF. In DNA form, the CDR3 reads TGTGCCAGCAGCTTAAGGACTAGCGGGGGCGAGCAGTACTTC.

This clonotype was recorded at least ten times. The chain links TRBV11-2 to TRBJ2-1, with a tentative D call TRBD2 (7 bases). Germline CDR1 is SGHAT and CDR2 is FQNNGV. The CDR3 consists of 16 residues. V lost 3 bases and J 7 bases, leaving 19 bases between the germline ends. CDR3 loop: CASSFAGGGSGNEQFF. The CDR3 nucleotides are TGTGCCAGCAGCTTCGCTGGGGGCGGGAGTGGGAATGAGCAGTTCTTC.

In its sample, this clonotype was seen many times. The chain carries TRBV6-5 and TRBJ1-6; D remains ambiguous. The germline gives CDR1 MNHEY, CDR2 SVGAGI. The CDR3 is 13 residues long. The V end lost 2 bases, the J end lost 7 bases, and 6 bases lay between the germline ends. DNA for the CDR3: TGTGCCAGCAGTTACGAAGCGAATTCACCCCTCCACTTT. Its protein product is CASSYEANSPLHF.

This clonotype turned up a few times. J is TRBJ1-1 and V is TRBV28; the D gene is possibly TRBD1 (5 bases). The germline V gene encodes CDR1 MDHEN and CDR2 SYDVKM. V was trimmed by 5 bases and J by 1 base, leaving 14 bases between them. The CDR3 consists of 15 residues. CDR3: CASSQVGTSNTEAFF. For the CDR3, the DNA is TGTGCCAGCAGTCAAGTGGGGACCTCGAACACTGAAGCTTTCTTT.

This clonotype has ten or more counts. V gene TRBV6-6 combines with J gene TRBJ2-5; TRBD1 matches 9 bases. Germline V CDR1 and CDR2: MNHNY, SVGAGI (reference sequence). V was clipped by 7 bases and J by 4 bases; unmatched bases: 7. The CDR3 is made up of 14 amino acids. Written as DNA, the CDR3 is TGTGCCAGCAACAGGGGGCAGGTCGGAGAGACCCAGTACTTC. The encoded protein is CASNRGQVGETQYF.

This clonotype was seen repeatedly, ten times or more. The rearrangement links TRBV30 to TRBJ2-3; D ambiguous. The V end lost 2 bases, the J end lost 2 bases, and 11 bases lay between the germline ends. There are 14 residues in the CDR3. Germline CDR1 and CDR2: GTSNPN and SVGIG (reference sequence). The CDR3 sequence is CAWSLTTHTDTQYF. CDR3 nucleotides: TGTGCCTGGAGTCTAACTACACACACAGATACGCAGTATTTT.

This clonotype was detected ten times or more. This rearrangement joins TRBV6-6 to TRBJ1-1; no firm D call. Germline loops: CDR1 MNHNY, CDR2 SVGAGI (reference sequence). V was pared by 8 bases and J by 1 base, with 2 bases between. The CDR3 spans 10 residues. CDR3 residues: CASQNTEAFF. The CDR3 DNA reads TGTGCCAGCCAGAACACTGAAGCTTTCTTT.

Ten or more counts support this clonotype. The rearrangement uses TRBV7-9 and TRBJ2-5; 10 positions agree with TRBD2. CDR3 length: 18 amino acids. Germline CDR1 SEHNR, CDR2 FQNEAQ (reference sequence). J was trimmed by 2 bases and V by 4 bases; bases with no gene match: 13. The CDR3 nucleotides are TGTGCCAGCAGCTCCGGCGCTAAACTAGCGGGGACACAAGAGACCCAGTACTTC. It encodes CASSSGAKLAGTQETQYF.

The J gene is TRBJ1-2, the V gene TRBV25-1; D remains unclear. V dropped 5 bases and J dropped 11 bases, with 18 bases sitting between them. Germline V gives CDR1 MGHDK, CDR2 SYGVNS. This CDR3 has 13 residues. The CDR3, as DNA: TGTGCCAGCAGTCCGAATTCTCTTCCATATTACACCTTC. The encoded protein is CASSPNSLPYYTF.

Worth noting for this clonotype: A much larger clone lies one base from this, so it may be a read error. The chain has TRBV9 and TRBJ2-1, with 7 nucleotides matching TRBD1. V lost 5 bases, J lost 5 bases, and 7 bases stayed unmatched. Germline V lookup: CDR1 SGDLS, CDR2 YYNGEE. The CDR3 extends over 14 amino acids. This chain's CDR3 is CASSRGPLDNEQFF. The CDR3 DNA follows: TGTGCCAGCAGTAGGGGGCCCTTGGACAATGAGCAGTTCTTC.

This clonotype occurred many times. The rearrangement links TRBV5-4 to TRBJ2-7; TRBD2 is a possible D gene (5 bases). This CDR3 comprises 13 residues. The germline gives CDR1 SGHNT, CDR2 YYREEE (reference sequence). The V gene lost 3 bases and the J gene lost 5 bases, with 12 bases spanning the gap. The CDR3 reads CASSSQDSDEQYF. In DNA form, the CDR3 reads TGTGCCAGCAGCTCTCAGGACTCTGACGAGCAGTACTTC. Full variable domain (outside the CDR3, taken from reference TRBV5-4 and TRBJ2-7): ETGVTQSPTHLIKTRGQQVTLRCSSQSGHNTVSWYQQALGQGPQFIFQYYREEENGRGNFPPRFSGLQFPNYSSELNVNALELDDSALYLCASSSQDSDEQYFGPGTRLTVT.

This clonotype was seen only a few times. This rearrangement joins TRBV6-6 to TRBJ1-1, with D unresolved. Germline V gene lookup returns CDR1 MNHNY and CDR2 SVGAGI (reference sequence). The CDR3 runs to 14 residues. Deletions cut 6 bases from V and 1 base from J, with 12 bases between. The CDR3 protein is CASRERVGNTEAFF. The CDR3 DNA reads TGTGCCAGCAGGGAGAGGGTAGGGAACACTGAAGCTTTCTTT.

This clonotype was detected a few times. The rearrangement links TRBV28 to TRBJ2-7; the match to TRBD2 covers 8 bases. The CDR3 contains 13 residues. Germline V gene sequence: CDR1 MDHEN, CDR2 SYDVKM. Unmatched junction bases numbered 2, after V lost 1 base and J lost 6 bases. CDR3 residues: CASSLFGGAEQYF. CDR3 nucleotides: TGTGCCAGCAGTTTATTCGGGGGGGCCGAGCAGTACTTC. The full variable domain, with the rest looked up from reference TRBV28 and TRBJ2-7, is DVKVTQSSRYLVKRTGEKVFLECVQDMDHENMFWYRQDPGLGLRLIYFSYDVKMKEKGDIPEGYSVSREKKERFSLILESASTNQTSMYLCASSLFGGAEQYFGPGTRLTVT.

This clonotype was seen a few times. This chain's CDR3 is CASRPDRVAGGYTF. The CDR3 nucleotides read TGCGCCAGCAGACCGGACAGGGTGGCAGGTGGCTACACCTTC. The V gene is TRBV5-1, the J gene TRBJ1-2, with TRBD1 identical over 8 bases. The trim removed 5 bases at V and 7 bases at J, leaving 10 bases unmatched. The V gene's germline CDR1 is SGHRS and CDR2 YFSETQ. CDR3 length: 14 amino acids. The whole variable domain, filled in from reference TRBV5-1 and TRBJ1-2, reads KAGVTQTPRYLIKTRGQQVTLSCSPISGHRSVSWYQQTPGQGLQFLFEYFSETQRNKGNFPGRFSGRQFSNSRSEMNVSTLELGDSALYLCASRPDRVAGGYTFGSGTRLTVV.

This clonotype was counted between two and nine times. This sequence joins TRBV2 and TRBJ2-1; no clear D. Germline assignment: CDR1 SNHLY and CDR2 FYNNEI. Trimming left V 6 bases short and J 4 bases short, with 10 bases between. The CDR3 sequence is 13 residues long. CDR3 bases: TGTGCCAGCAGGCCTCAGGCTTACAATGAGCAGTTCTTC. Translation: CASRPQAYNEQFF.

This clonotype was found many times. The chain carries TRBV29-1 and TRBJ2-1; 7 nucleotides line up with TRBD2. The CDR3 sequence is 14 residues long. CDR1 SQVTM and CDR2 ANQGSEA come from the germline V gene. V was pared by 7 bases and J by 5 bases, with 11 bases of the junction left unmatched. CDR3: CSAPGRGGDNEQFF. DNA for the CDR3: TGCAGCGCTCCAGGACGGGGAGGGGACAATGAGCAGTTCTTC.